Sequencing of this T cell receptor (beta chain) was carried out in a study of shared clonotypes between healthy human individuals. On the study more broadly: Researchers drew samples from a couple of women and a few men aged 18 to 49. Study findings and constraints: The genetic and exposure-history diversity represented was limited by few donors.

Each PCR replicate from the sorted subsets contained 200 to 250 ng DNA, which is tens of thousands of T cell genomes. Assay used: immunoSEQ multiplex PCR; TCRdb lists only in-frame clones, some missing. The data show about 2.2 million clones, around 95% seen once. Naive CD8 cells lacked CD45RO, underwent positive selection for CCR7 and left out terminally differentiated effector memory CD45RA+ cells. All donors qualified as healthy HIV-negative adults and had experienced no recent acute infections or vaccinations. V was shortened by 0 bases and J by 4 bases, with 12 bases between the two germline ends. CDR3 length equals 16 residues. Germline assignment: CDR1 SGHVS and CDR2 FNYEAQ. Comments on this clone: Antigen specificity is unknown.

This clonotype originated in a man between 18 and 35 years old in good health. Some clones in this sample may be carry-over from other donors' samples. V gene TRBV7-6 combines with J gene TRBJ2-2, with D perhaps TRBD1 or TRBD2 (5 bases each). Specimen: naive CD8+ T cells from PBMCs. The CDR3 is CASSLAGAGITGELFF. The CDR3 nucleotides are TGTGCCAGCAGCTTAGCCGGGGCAGGTATCACCGGGGAGCTGTTTTTT. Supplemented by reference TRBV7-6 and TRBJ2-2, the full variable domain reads GAGVSQSPRYKVTKRGQDVALRCDPISGHVSLYWYRQALGQGPEFLTYFNYEAQQDKSGLPNDRFSAERPEGSISTLTIQRTEQRDSAMYRCASSLAGAGITGELFFGEGSRLTVL.